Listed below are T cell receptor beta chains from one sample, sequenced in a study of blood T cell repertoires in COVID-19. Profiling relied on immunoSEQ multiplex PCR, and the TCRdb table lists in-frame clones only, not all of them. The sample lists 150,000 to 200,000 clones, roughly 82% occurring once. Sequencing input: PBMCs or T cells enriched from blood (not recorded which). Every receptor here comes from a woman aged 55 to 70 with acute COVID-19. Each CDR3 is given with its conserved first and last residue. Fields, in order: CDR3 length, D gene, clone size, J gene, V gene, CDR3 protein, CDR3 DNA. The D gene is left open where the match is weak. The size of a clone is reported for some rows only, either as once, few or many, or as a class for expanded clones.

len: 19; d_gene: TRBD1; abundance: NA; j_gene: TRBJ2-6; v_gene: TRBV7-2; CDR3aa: CASSLQDRGKGSGANVLTF; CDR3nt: TGTGCCAGCAGCTTACAGGACAGGGGGAAGGGCTCTGGGGCCAACGTCCTGACTTTC
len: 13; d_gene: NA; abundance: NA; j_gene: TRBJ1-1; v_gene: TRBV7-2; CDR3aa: CASNRVTNTEAFF; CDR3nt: TGTGCCAGCAACCGTGTTACTAACACTGAAGCTTTCTTT
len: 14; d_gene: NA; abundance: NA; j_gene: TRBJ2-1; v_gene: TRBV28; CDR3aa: CASRNGGANNEQFF; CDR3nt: TGTGCCAGCAGAAACGGAGGGGCGAACAATGAGCAGTTCTTC
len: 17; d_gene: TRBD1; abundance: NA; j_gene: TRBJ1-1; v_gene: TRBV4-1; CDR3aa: CASSQDFGRQGDTEAFF; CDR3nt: TGCGCCAGCAGCCAGGATTTCGGTCGACAGGGGGACACTGAAGCTTTCTTT
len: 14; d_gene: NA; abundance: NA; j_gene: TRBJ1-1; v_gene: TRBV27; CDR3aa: CASSWGRANTEAFF; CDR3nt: TGTGCCAGCAGTTGGGGCCGGGCGAACACTGAAGCTTTCTTT
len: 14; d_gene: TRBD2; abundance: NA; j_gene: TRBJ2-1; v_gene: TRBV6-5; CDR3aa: CASSPRTSGNEQFF; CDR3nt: TGTGCCAGCAGTCCCAGGACTAGCGGTAATGAGCAGTTCTTC
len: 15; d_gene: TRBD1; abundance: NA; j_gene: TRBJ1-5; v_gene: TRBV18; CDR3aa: CASSPNSGGSKPQHF; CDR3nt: TGTGCCAGCTCACCCAACTCAGGGGGGTCGAAGCCCCAGCATTTT
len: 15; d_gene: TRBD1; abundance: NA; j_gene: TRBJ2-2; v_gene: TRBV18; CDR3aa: CASSPGAGGTGELFF; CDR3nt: TGTGCCAGCTCACCAGGAGCAGGGGGCACCGGGGAGCTGTTTTTT
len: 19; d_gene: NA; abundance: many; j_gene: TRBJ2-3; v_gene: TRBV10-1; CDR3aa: CASSELKDYPRKKTDTQYF; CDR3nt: TGCGCCAGCAGTGAGTTAAAGGACTACCCTAGAAAGAAAACAGATACGCAGTATTTT
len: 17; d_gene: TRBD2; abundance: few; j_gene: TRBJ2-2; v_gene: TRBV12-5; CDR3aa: CASGLSWSGGNTGELFF; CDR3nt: TGTGCTAGTGGTTTGAGCTGGAGCGGGGGGAACACCGGGGAGCTGTTTTTT
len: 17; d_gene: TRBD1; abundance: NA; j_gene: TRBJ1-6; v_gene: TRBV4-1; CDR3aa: CASSQFRQGARNSPLHF; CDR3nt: TGCGCCAGCAGCCAATTCCGACAGGGCGCTCGTAATTCACCCCTCCACTTT
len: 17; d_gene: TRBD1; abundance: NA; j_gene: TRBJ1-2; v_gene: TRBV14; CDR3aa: CASSQYRLGQGAHGYTF; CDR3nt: TGTGCCAGCAGCCAATATAGGCTGGGACAGGGGGCACATGGCTACACCTTC
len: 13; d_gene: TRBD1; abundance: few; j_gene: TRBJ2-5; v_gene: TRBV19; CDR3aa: CASSKDREKTQYF; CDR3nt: TGTGCCAGTAGTAAGGACAGGGAGAAGACCCAGTACTTC
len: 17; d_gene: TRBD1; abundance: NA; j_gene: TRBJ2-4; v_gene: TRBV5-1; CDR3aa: CASRSNRGSVTKNIQYF; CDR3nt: TGCGCCAGCAGATCAAACAGGGGGTCAGTTACCAAAAACATTCAGTACTTC
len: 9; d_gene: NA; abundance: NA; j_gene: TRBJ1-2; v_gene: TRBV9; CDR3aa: CASSVGNTF; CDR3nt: TGTGCCAGCAGCGTAGGTAACACCTTC
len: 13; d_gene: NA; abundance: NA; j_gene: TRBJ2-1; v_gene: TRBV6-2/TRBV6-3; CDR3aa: CASSFSVPQEQFF; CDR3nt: TGTGCCAGCAGTTTTAGCGTCCCCCAAGAGCAGTTCTTC